The rows below give T cell receptor beta chains drawn from one sample of a study of blood T cells in healthy people across ages. Via MiXCR, TCRdb re-called the 5' RACE reads, giving one row per CDR3 protein. The profile shows nearly 800,000 distinct CDR3 sequences, approximately 53% of them singletons. Specimen: blood. The receptors were sampled from a man in his forties in good health. The CDR3 runs from the conserved cysteine through the conserved F or W. Each record gives: J gene, D gene, CDR3 length, V gene, clone size, CDR3 protein, CDR3 DNA. D genes are given only for firm matches. Not every row has a clone size; where given, it reads once, few, many or a size class.

j_gene: TRBJ1-2
d_gene: NA
len: 18
v_gene: TRBV11-2
abundance: NA
CDR3aa: CASSLDSPGHSRDYGYTF
CDR3nt: TGTGCCAGCAGCTTAGATTCTCCGGGACACTCTAGGGACTATGGCTACACCTTC

j_gene: TRBJ2-6
d_gene: TRBD1
len: 15
v_gene: TRBV12-3/TRBV12-4
abundance: NA
CDR3aa: CASSKTGFGANVLTF
CDR3nt: TGTGCCAGCAGCAAGACAGGGTTTGGGGCCAACGTCCTGACTTTC

j_gene: TRBJ2-7
d_gene: TRBD1
len: 15
v_gene: TRBV10-3
abundance: NA
CDR3aa: CAISESPQGIGEQYF
CDR3nt: TGTGCCATCAGTGAGTCGCCACAGGGGATAGGCGAGCAGTACTTC

j_gene: TRBJ2-1
d_gene: NA
len: 14
v_gene: TRBV7-3
abundance: NA
CDR3aa: CASSPADRYGEQFF
CDR3nt: TGTGCCAGCAGCCCTGCAGACCGATACGGTGAGCAGTTCTTC

j_gene: TRBJ2-3
d_gene: NA
len: 17
v_gene: TRBV6-5
abundance: once
CDR3aa: CASSYPREVGSTDTQYF
CDR3nt: TGTGCCAGCAGTTACCCCCGGGAAGTGGGGAGCACAGATACGCAGTATTTT

j_gene: TRBJ2-1
d_gene: NA
len: 16
v_gene: TRBV5-1
abundance: many
CDR3aa: CASSLIGGRSYNEQFF
CDR3nt: TGCGCCAGCAGCCTCATTGGGGGGCGCTCCTACAATGAGCAGTTCTTC

j_gene: TRBJ2-1
d_gene: NA
len: 16
v_gene: TRBV5-1
abundance: few
CDR3aa: CASSPRGRSPHNEQFF
CDR3nt: TGCGCCAGCAGCCCACGGGGGAGGTCCCCCCACAATGAGCAGTTCTTC

j_gene: TRBJ2-3
d_gene: NA
len: 15
v_gene: TRBV12-3/TRBV12-4
abundance: NA
CDR3aa: CASSSRTEGKDTQYF
CDR3nt: TGTGCCAGCAGCTCCCGGACGGAAGGGAAAGATACGCAGTATTTT

j_gene: TRBJ2-3
d_gene: NA
len: 17
v_gene: TRBV5-1
abundance: NA
CDR3aa: CASSLGLRANPGDTQYF
CDR3nt: TGCGCCAGCAGCTTGGGGCTCAGGGCCAACCCAGGAGATACGCAGTATTTT

j_gene: TRBJ1-6
d_gene: NA
len: 16
v_gene: TRBV27
abundance: once
CDR3aa: CASSPRGGRNNSPLHF
CDR3nt: TGTGCCAGCAGTCCTCGGGGCGGGAGAAATAATTCACCCCTCCACTTT

j_gene: TRBJ2-7
d_gene: NA
len: 14
v_gene: TRBV6-2/TRBV6-3
abundance: few
CDR3aa: CASSYQDRAYEQYF
CDR3nt: TGTGCCAGCAGTTACCAGGACAGAGCCTACGAGCAGTACTTC

j_gene: TRBJ1-4
d_gene: NA
len: 14
v_gene: TRBV5-1
abundance: few
CDR3aa: CASSAGTANEKLFF
CDR3nt: TGCGCCAGCAGCGCAGGGACGGCTAATGAAAAACTGTTTTTT

j_gene: TRBJ1-6
d_gene: NA
len: 13
v_gene: TRBV27
abundance: NA
CDR3aa: CASSLGVNSPLHF
CDR3nt: TGTGCCAGCAGTTTGGGCGTCAATTCACCCCTCCACTTT

j_gene: TRBJ2-5
d_gene: TRBD2
len: 15
v_gene: TRBV5-3
abundance: NA
CDR3aa: CARSCKTSGGAEQYF
CDR3nt: TGTGCCAGAAGCTGTAAGACTAGCGGGGGGGCTGAGCAGTACTTC

j_gene: TRBJ1-5
d_gene: NA
len: 15
v_gene: TRBV7-2
abundance: NA
CDR3aa: CASSLTGTPYQPQHF
CDR3nt: TGTGCCAGCAGTTTAACCGGGACACCTTATCAGCCCCAGCATTTT

j_gene: TRBJ1-4
d_gene: NA
len: 14
v_gene: TRBV13
abundance: once
CDR3aa: CASSLMGDNEKLFF
CDR3nt: TGTGCCAGCAGCTTGATGGGGGATAATGAAAAACTGTTTTTT

j_gene: TRBJ1-2
d_gene: TRBD1
len: 14
v_gene: TRBV28
abundance: NA
CDR3aa: CASRLRTGNYGYTF
CDR3nt: TGTGCCAGCAGACTCAGGACAGGAAACTATGGCTACACCTTC

j_gene: TRBJ2-3
d_gene: TRBD2
len: 16
v_gene: TRBV2
abundance: few
CDR3aa: CASRKESGRAFRTQYF
CDR3nt: TGTGCCAGCAGGAAGGAGAGCGGGAGGGCCTTTCGTACGCAGTATTTT

j_gene: TRBJ2-7
d_gene: TRBD1
len: 14
v_gene: TRBV12-3/TRBV12-4
abundance: NA
CDR3aa: CASSLQGAVYEQYF
CDR3nt: TGTGCCAGCAGTTTGCAGGGGGCTGTCTACGAGCAGTACTTC

j_gene: TRBJ2-3
d_gene: TRBD2
len: 16
v_gene: TRBV7-2
abundance: once
CDR3aa: CASSLSSGTRTDTQYF
CDR3nt: TGTGCCAGCAGCTTGTCTAGCGGGACCCGCACAGATACGCAGTATTTT

j_gene: TRBJ2-2
d_gene: NA
len: 14
v_gene: TRBV12-3/TRBV12-4
abundance: NA
CDR3aa: CASSLQGNTGELFF
CDR3nt: TGTGCCAGCAGCCTACAGGGGAACACCGGGGAGCTGTTTTTT

j_gene: TRBJ1-1
d_gene: NA
len: 16
v_gene: TRBV6-2/TRBV6-3
abundance: NA
CDR3aa: CASSETNGGRGAEAFF
CDR3nt: TGTGCCAGCAGTGAGACGAATGGGGGTCGGGGCGCTGAAGCTTTCTTT

j_gene: TRBJ2-7
d_gene: NA
len: 11
v_gene: TRBV10-3
abundance: NA
CDR3aa: CATAAGEEQYF
CDR3nt: TGTGCCACCGCCGCCGGGGAAGAGCAGTACTTC